This is a list of T cell receptor beta chains from one sample in a study of T cells after yellow fever vaccination. TCRdb recomputed calls from the 5' RACE reads with MiXCR, one row per CDR3 protein. The table lists 600,000 to 750,000 distinct CDR3 sequences, over 9% of them singletons. The sequences come from PBMCs, collected on the day of the yellow fever booster vaccination. The origin of the receptors is a man aged 25-45 years who received the YFV17D yellow fever vaccine. Each CDR3 is given with its conserved first and last residue. D genes are given only for firm matches. Not all rows give a size; the values are once, few, many and, for expanded clones, a class.

cdr3_nt,cdr3_aa,clone_size,j_call,v_call,d_call
TGCAGCGCCAAGGACAGGGACGACTACGAGCAGTACTTC,CSAKDRDDYEQYF,many,TRBJ2-7,TRBV29-1,TRBD1
TGTGCCAGCAGCCCCGGGCAGGCGGGAGATGACCAAGAGACCCAGTACTTC,CASSPGQAGDDQETQYF,NA,TRBJ2-5,TRBV21-1,NA
TGTGCCATCCGCGCTACTAGAACGGGGGACAATGAGCAGTTCTTC,CAIRATRTGDNEQFF,NA,TRBJ2-1,TRBV10-3,NA
TGTGCCAGCAGCCCCGGGACTAGCGGGAGAGCGGATACGCAGTATTTT,CASSPGTSGRADTQYF,few,TRBJ2-3,TRBV5-8,TRBD2
TGCAGTGCTGTCAGGAGTTCGGATACGCAGTATTTT,CSAVRSSDTQYF,NA,TRBJ2-3,TRBV20-1,NA
TGTGCCAGCAGCATCTGGACGAGGACGGGAGAGACCCAGTACTTC,CASSIWTRTGETQYF,NA,TRBJ2-5,TRBV7-2,NA
TGCGCCAGCAGCTTGGACAGGACCCTACAAGAGACCCAGTACTTC,CASSLDRTLQETQYF,NA,TRBJ2-5,TRBV5-1,NA
TGTGCCAGCAGTGTCTTTGGCCACGAGCAGTACTTC,CASSVFGHEQYF,NA,TRBJ2-7,TRBV2,NA
TGTGCCAGCAGCTCTGGACTAGCGATTACTACCTACGAGCAGTACTTC,CASSSGLAITTYEQYF,many,TRBJ2-7,TRBV7-8,TRBD2
TGTGCCAGCAGTTTTGAATCGTCCCAAGAGACCCAGTACTTC,CASSFESSQETQYF,NA,TRBJ2-5,TRBV27,NA
TGTGCCAGCAGCTGGGTGGAAAACACTGAAGCTTTCTTT,CASSWVENTEAFF,NA,TRBJ1-1,TRBV7-9,NA
TGCAGTGCTGTACCTTTGAGCGGGTGGGAGACCCAGTACTTC,CSAVPLSGWETQYF,NA,TRBJ2-5,TRBV20-1,NA
TGTGCCAGCAGCTCTGTTAGCGGACAAGAGACCCAGTACTTC,CASSSVSGQETQYF,NA,TRBJ2-5,TRBV7-2,NA
TGCGCCAGCAGCCGGGGGTTCGTAACAGATACGCAGTATTTT,CASSRGFVTDTQYF,few,TRBJ2-3,TRBV5-1,NA
TGTGCCAGCAGTTACGACCACCCTGGGGCGGGAGTCTACAATGAGCAGTTCTTC,CASSYDHPGAGVYNEQFF,NA,TRBJ2-1,TRBV6-5,TRBD2
TGTGCCAGCAAGGGCGGCACAGGGGGTAATGAAAAACTGTTTTTT,CASKGGTGGNEKLFF,many,TRBJ1-4,TRBV9,TRBD1
TGTGCCAGCAGCTTGGAACCCCACGGGAGGGGTACGCAGTATTTT,CASSLEPHGRGTQYF,NA,TRBJ2-3,TRBV5-5,TRBD2
TGTGCCTGGCATCCGGGACTAGCGGCTCGGAGGGAGACCCAGTACTTC,CAWHPGLAARRETQYF,few,TRBJ2-5,TRBV30,TRBD2
TGTGCCAGCAGCGTAGAGATGTCAGCTCAGGAAGCTTTCTTT,CASSVEMSAQEAFF,few,TRBJ1-1,TRBV9,NA
TGTGCCAGCAGCTTAACAGGGGGCGGAAGAGAGACCCAGTACTTC,CASSLTGGGRETQYF,few,TRBJ2-5,TRBV11-2,TRBD1